These T cell receptor beta chains were read from a single sample in a study of T cell responses to AZD1222 COVID-19 vaccine. Sequencing used immunoSEQ multiplex PCR; TCRdb keeps in-frame clones, though not all of them. The sample holds 120,000 to 150,000 clones, about 89% seen once. Sequencing used peripheral blood, obtained on day 0 of MenACWY control vaccination. The receptors shown here come from an adult in good health. Each CDR3 is given with its conserved first and last residue. D genes are given only for firm matches. Only part of the rows carry a size: once, few, many, or a class if the clone is expanded.

CDR3 length	clone size	D gene	V gene	J gene	CDR3 DNA	CDR3 protein
16	many	-	TRBV11-1	TRBJ1-3	TGTGCCAGCAGCTTGGGGTCGACTAGCTCTGGAAACACCATATATTTT	CASSLGSTSSGNTIYF
13	once	-	TRBV7-3	TRBJ1-6	TGTGCCAGCAGCCAAGGTGTTGAATCACCCCTCCACTTT	CASSQGVESPLHF
13	once	-	TRBV27	TRBJ1-1	TGTGCCAGTATCGGTCAGTTGAACACTGAAGCTTTCTTT	CASIGQLNTEAFF
14	-	-	TRBV20-1	TRBJ1-1	TGCAGTGCTAGTGGCGGGACGTTGAACACTGAAGCTTTCTTT	CSASGGTLNTEAFF
16	-	TRBD2	TRBV18	TRBJ2-2	TGTGCCAGCTCACCACTAGCGGGATCGAACACCGGGGAGCTGTTTTTT	CASSPLAGSNTGELFF
16	-	TRBD1	TRBV6-4	TRBJ1-5	TGTGCCAGCAGGCCCCGGACAGGGAGTGTGGATCAGCCCCAGCATTTT	CASRPRTGSVDQPQHF
13	few	-	TRBV2	TRBJ1-1	TGTGCCAGCGTCGGGTTTCCGAACACTGAAGCTTTCTTT	CASVGFPNTEAFF
16	-	TRBD2	TRBV19	TRBJ2-5	TGTGCCAGTAGTCCCCAGCGGGGGGCCACTTTAGAGACCCAGTACTTC	CASSPQRGATLETQYF
13	-	-	TRBV20-1	TRBJ1-5	TGCAGTGCTAGTAGGGGAAGCAATCAGCCCCAGCATTTT	CSASRGSNQPQHF
15	-	-	TRBV30	TRBJ2-1	TGTGCCTGGTGGCCCGGGACAAGCTCCTACAATGAGCAGTTCTTC	CAWWPGTSSYNEQFF
16	few	-	TRBV9	TRBJ1-6	TGTGCCAGCAGCGCCGAGGGGTGGGCAGGGAATTCACCCCTCCACTTT	CASSAEGWAGNSPLHF
13	-	-	TRBV6-1	TRBJ2-7	TGTGCCAGCAGTGAGAGGGCTGTCTACGAGCAGTACTTC	CASSERAVYEQYF
14	few	-	TRBV5-5	TRBJ1-3	TGTGCCAGCAGCTTGCCGTCCTCTGGAAACACCATATATTTT	CASSLPSSGNTIYF
12	-	-	TRBV5-1	TRBJ2-7	TGCGCCAGCAGCTCAGGGGCGTACGAGCAGTACTTC	CASSSGAYEQYF
16	-	TRBD1	TRBV5-1	TRBJ1-2	TGCGCCAGCAGCCCCGCTCCAGGGGGGCAAGACTATGGCTACACCTTC	CASSPAPGGQDYGYTF
14	-	TRBD2	TRBV28	TRBJ2-7	TGTGCCAGCAGTCCGGGGGGAAGCTCCTACGAGCAGTACTTC	CASSPGGSSYEQYF
15	-	-	TRBV4-1	TRBJ1-3	TGCGCCAGCAGCCATGGGGGGAAATATGGAAACACCATATATTTT	CASSHGGKYGNTIYF
14	-	-	TRBV11-1	TRBJ1-5	TGTGCCAGCAGCAACCACGTGGGGGGTCAGCCCCAGCATTTT	CASSNHVGGQPQHF
14	-	-	TRBV19	TRBJ1-1	TGTGCCAGTAGTATTTGGGACACCCCGCGACTACCTTTCTTT	CASSIWDTPRLPFF
16	-	-	TRBV12-5	TRBJ2-7	TGTGCTAGTGGTTTGGATCCGGGACTGCCCTCCTACGAGCAGTACTTC	CASGLDPGLPSYEQYF
15	once	-	TRBV7-9	TRBJ2-3	TGTGCCAGCAGCTCTCGTCGGGGGACCACAGATACGCAGTATTTT	CASSSRRGTTDTQYF
15	-	TRBD1	TRBV4-1	TRBJ2-4	TGCGCCAGCAGCCAAGGGGGACAGGGTCGGAACATTCAGTACTTC	CASSQGGQGRNIQYF
17	-	TRBD2	TRBV24-1	TRBJ2-1	TGTGCCACCAGTGCCGGGGGGGGGCAGAAATCCTACAATGAGCAGTTCTTC	CATSAGGGQKSYNEQFF
20	-	TRBD1	TRBV28	TRBJ1-5	TGTGCCAGCAGTTTATCTCCCTCGACAGGGCACAGATTGGGCAATCAGCCCCAGCATTTT	CASSLSPSTGHRLGNQPQHF
13	-	TRBD1	TRBV11-2	TRBJ1-2	TGTGCCAGCAGCCGGGACAGGGGGCTCGGCTACACCTTC	CASSRDRGLGYTF
14	-	-	TRBV7-3	TRBJ2-3	TGTGCCAGCAGCTTATTCGGGAGCGGGGATACGCAGTATTTT	CASSLFGSGDTQYF
18	-	TRBD2	TRBV11-2	TRBJ2-6	TGTGCCAGCAGCTCCAGGGCTAGCGGAAGCTCTGGGGCCAACGTCCTGACTTTC	CASSSRASGSSGANVLTF
16	-	TRBD1	TRBV19	TRBJ1-3	TGTGCCAGTAGTTCCCAGGGCGACAGGGCTGGAAACACCATATATTTT	CASSSQGDRAGNTIYF
12	-	-	TRBV29-1	TRBJ1-2	TGCAGCGGCTGGCAGGCGATCTATGGCTACACCTTC	CSGWQAIYGYTF
12	-	-	TRBV3-1/TRBV3-2	TRBJ2-3	TGTGCCAGCAGCCTGTTAGGAGATACGCAGTATTTT	CASSLLGDTQYF
14	-	-	TRBV2	TRBJ1-1	TGTGCCAGCAGTGAACTGGGGATGAACACTGAAGCTTTCTTT	CASSELGMNTEAFF
14	few	-	TRBV7-2	TRBJ1-2	TGTGCCAGCAGCTCCTCTGGGGGAACCTATGGCTACACCTTC	CASSSSGGTYGYTF
15	-	-	TRBV27	TRBJ2-1	TGTGCCAGCAGTTTTGCAGGCGGGCGATACAATGAGCAGTTCTTC	CASSFAGGRYNEQFF
13	few	-	TRBV3-1/TRBV3-2	TRBJ2-7	TGTGCCAGCAGCCAAGATATCGGGGCCGAGCAGTACTTC	CASSQDIGAEQYF
11	-	-	TRBV21-1	TRBJ2-7	TGTGCCAGCCCGATCCTCTACGAGCAGTACTTC	CASPILYEQYF
13	-	-	TRBV6-5	TRBJ1-1	TGTGCCATCTTGGTCCTAGGGACGGCTGAAGCTTTCTTT	CAILVLGTAEAFF
16	-	-	TRBV7-9	TRBJ2-7	TGTGCCAGCAGCTTAGTAGGGCTAGCTCGACCCTACGAGCAGTACTTC	CASSLVGLARPYEQYF
13	-	-	TRBV2	TRBJ1-4	TGTGCCAGCAGCCCGGGACCGTGGAAAAAACTGTTTTTT	CASSPGPWKKLFF
17	few	-	TRBV18	TRBJ2-2	TGTGCCAGCTCACCACCGGGTCGGGGTGCGAACACCGGGGAGCTGTTTTTT	CASSPPGRGANTGELFF
14	-	-	TRBV18	TRBJ2-5	TGTGCCAGCTCACCGAATGGCTTCCAAGAGACCCAGTACTTC	CASSPNGFQETQYF
13	-	-	TRBV2	TRBJ1-5	TGTGCCAGCAGTACGGGACAAAATCAGCCCCAGCATTTT	CASSTGQNQPQHF
11	-	-	TRBV27	TRBJ1-1	TGTGCCAGCAAATTAGGGACTGAAGCTTTCTTT	CASKLGTEAFF
15	few	TRBD2	TRBV2	TRBJ2-3	TGTGCCAGCAGTGAGTTTAACCTAGCGGGAGCAACGCAGTATTTT	CASSEFNLAGATQYF
12	-	-	TRBV12-3/TRBV12-4	TRBJ1-2	TGTGCCAGCAGTTTAGCCCTCTATGGCTACACCTTC	CASSLALYGYTF
13	once	-	TRBV27	TRBJ2-2	TGTGCCAGCAGTTTTTCTTGGATCGGGGAGCTGTTTTTT	CASSFSWIGELFF
15	-	TRBD1	TRBV6-6	TRBJ2-7	TGTGCCAGCTCCGATTTGGGACAGGGGGCCTACGAGCAGTACTTC	CASSDLGQGAYEQYF
12	-	-	TRBV18	TRBJ2-7	TGTGCCAGCTCGCCCGACAGGTACGAGCAGTACTTC	CASSPDRYEQYF
16	-	TRBD1	TRBV11-2	TRBJ2-2	TGTGCCAGCATCCTACAACCGACAGGGTGGAACGGGGAGCTGTTTTTT	CASILQPTGWNGELFF
17	-	-	TRBV6-6	TRBJ1-1	TGTGCCAGCAGTCCCCCCGGGAGGGGACTGATGAACACTGAAGCTTTCTTT	CASSPPGRGLMNTEAFF
14	-	-	TRBV19	TRBJ1-2	TGTGCCAGTAGTATAGACATGACAGCATATGGCTACACCTTC	CASSIDMTAYGYTF
12	-	-	TRBV3-1/TRBV3-2	TRBJ2-5	TGTGCCAGCAGCCAATCTAGGAAGACCCAGTACTTC	CASSQSRKTQYF